These 7 T cell receptor beta chains share one sample of origin, sequenced in a study of cytomegalovirus exposure and HLA in healthy donors. The primer mix had 60 Vbeta and 13 Jbeta primers. The repertoire was sequenced with immunoSEQ multiplex PCR; TCRdb's copy has only in-frame clones and lacks some. Here the sample spans more than 85,000 clones, approximately 70% being singletons. The sample comprised PBMCs. The receptor source for this set is a man aged 35 to 55 in good health and CMV-seronegative.

A note on this clone: At one boundary the junction diverges from the germline segment, which might be a read error. The V gene is TRBV9, the J gene TRBJ1-1, with 7 nucleotides matching TRBD1. The length of the CDR3 is 14 residues. Germline loops: CDR1 SGDLS, CDR2 YYNGEE. Written as DNA, the CDR3 is TGTGCCGGCAGCGCCCAGACAGGGTACACTGAAGCTTTCTTT. Its protein product is CAGSAQTGYTEAFF.

The chain couples TRBV7-9 to TRBJ1-2; TRBD1 matches 8 bases. With 4 bases clipped from V and 10 bases from J, the junction kept 8 bases outside the gene matches. The CDR3 is 13 residues long. The V gene's germline CDR1 is SEHNR and CDR2 FQNEAQ (reference sequence). Here the CDR3 reads CASSSPRTGTYTF. As DNA, the CDR3 is TGTGCCAGCAGCTCACCTCGGACAGGGACCTACACCTTC.

The chain combines TRBV7-8 with TRBJ2-5; D is possibly TRBD1 (6 bases). Trimming removed 8 bases from V and 4 bases from J, with 17 bases in between. Per the germline V gene, CDR1 is SGHVS and CDR2 is FQNEAQ. This CDR3 has 14 residues. CDR3 sequence reads: CASGNREPRETQYF. CDR3 nucleotides: TGTGCCAGCGGCAACAGGGAACCCCGAGAGACCCAGTACTTC.

In DNA form, the CDR3 reads TGTGCCAGCAGAGATCCGGGGGGGAAACGCAATGAGCAGTTCTTC. It translates to CASRDPGGKRNEQFF. V is TRBV7-3 and J is TRBJ2-1, with TRBD2 matching 8 bases. Germline V CDR1 and CDR2: SGHTA, FQGTGA. V shed 6 bases and J 6 bases; nucleotides not matched to a gene: 10. This CDR3 region has 15 residues.

The chain has TRBV7-9 and TRBJ2-7; weak D call: TRBD1 (6 bases). Germline V gene lookup returns CDR1 SEHNR and CDR2 FQNEAQ (reference sequence). V lost 5 bases and J 6 bases, leaving 14 bases between the germline ends. This CDR3 is built from 13 residues. Written as DNA, the CDR3 is TGTGCCAGCAGCCCGAATAGGGGGTTCGAGCAGTACTTC. Translated: CASSPNRGFEQYF.

This clone has just one count. V is TRBV19 and J is TRBJ1-2, with 10 bases matching TRBD1. The CDR3 has 15 residues. The J segment lost 5 bases and the V segment lost 7 bases, leaving 10 bases of the junction unmatched. Germline V CDR1 and CDR2: LNHDA, SQIVND (reference sequence). This CDR3 reads CASTPGQGPFYGYTF. DNA for the CDR3: TGTGCCAGTACGCCGGGACAGGGGCCTTTTTATGGCTACACCTTC.

This rearrangement joins TRBV20-1 to TRBJ1-5; possibly TRBD1 for D (6 bases). The ends were cut back, 7 bases at V and 11 bases at J, with 15 bases in the middle. The CDR3 has 11 amino acids. The V gene's germline CDR1 is DFQATT and CDR2 SNEGSKA (reference sequence). CDR3 region: CSVIRGGAQHF. CDR3 bases: TGCAGTGTGATCCGAGGGGGGGCCCAGCATTTT.